The next 8 T cell receptor beta chains were all read from a single sample in a study of cytomegalovirus exposure and HLA in healthy donors. Primers included in the PCR were 60 Vbeta and 13 Jbeta primers. TCRdb's table, derived via immunoSEQ multiplex PCR, lists solely in-frame clones and lacks some. The sample records 200,000 or so clones, around four fifths being singletons. The sequenced sample consisted of PBMCs. The origin of the receptors is a woman in her fifties or sixties in good health and CMV-seropositive.

This chain connects TRBV5-1 to TRBJ1-2; 7 bases are shared with TRBD1. Per the germline V gene, CDR1 is SGHRS and CDR2 is YFSETQ. The CDR3 has 16 amino acids. J gave up 0 bases and V 4 bases, and 9 bases lay outside the gene matches. CDR3 nucleotides: TGCGCCAGCAGCAATGGACAGGCGGTAGCTAACTATGGCTACACCTTC. Translation: CASSNGQAVANYGYTF.

The chain employs TRBV5-1 and TRBJ1-1; D perhaps matches TRBD1 (5 bases). V lost 0 bases and J 1 base, leaving 10 bases between the germline ends. Per germline, CDR1 SGHRS and CDR2 YFSETQ. The CDR3 length is 15 residues. The CDR3 bases are TGCGCCAGCAGCTTGGCCGACAGTAGGAACACTGAAGCTTTCTTT. Its protein product is CASSLADSRNTEAFF.

V gene TRBV28 combines with J gene TRBJ1-4; the D gene is possibly TRBD1 (6 bases). V was trimmed by 1 base and J by 3 bases, leaving 6 bases between them. The CDR3 runs to 14 residues. Germline V gives CDR1 MDHEN, CDR2 SYDVKM. CDR3 sequence: CASSLYRANEKLFF. The CDR3 bases are TGTGCCAGCAGTTTATACAGGGCTAATGAAAAACTGTTTTTT. Combining the CDR3 with reference TRBV28 and TRBJ1-4 gives the whole variable domain DVKVTQSSRYLVKRTGEKVFLECVQDMDHENMFWYRQDPGLGLRLIYFSYDVKMKEKGDIPEGYSVSREKKERFSLILESASTNQTSMYLCASSLYRANEKLFFGSGTQLSVL.

The chain joins TRBV4-3 to TRBJ2-6, with 7 bases that match TRBD1. The CDR3 is 19 residues long. Germline V gene data show CDR1 as LGHNA and CDR2 as YSLEER. V shed 2 bases and J 4 bases; nucleotides not matched to a gene: 14. CDR3 loop: CASSQTGTAVPWGANVLTF. CDR3 DNA sequence: TGCGCCAGCAGCCAAACCGGGACAGCGGTCCCTTGGGGGGCCAACGTCCTGACTTTC.

The J gene is TRBJ1-2, the V gene TRBV25-1, with 8 bases lining up with TRBD1. Germline CDR1 is MGHDK and CDR2 is SYGVNS. This CDR3 has 14 residues. The V and J ends lost 5 bases and 7 bases, in that order; junction bases with no gene match: 9. The CDR3 here is CASSPQGARGGYTF. DNA of the CDR3: TGTGCCAGCAGTCCCCAGGGGGCCAGGGGTGGCTACACCTTC.

The gene calls are TRBV4-1 and TRBJ2-3; 10 nucleotides match TRBD2. The ends lost 2 bases at V and 2 bases at J; junction bases unmatched: 7. CDR1 and CDR2 (germline): MGHRA, YSYEKL. The CDR3 spans 17 residues. As DNA, the CDR3 is TGCGCCAGCAGCCAATCGCACACTAGCGGGGTCACAGATACGCAGTATTTT. As protein: CASSQSHTSGVTDTQYF.

V usage is TRBV9 and J usage is TRBJ2-2; 8 bases align to TRBD2. The CDR3 has 16 amino acids. Unmatched junction bases numbered 6, after V lost 1 base and J lost 4 bases. Germline V CDR1 and CDR2: SGDLS, YYNGEE. CDR3 in amino acids: CASSVRAGVPTGELFF. The DNA for the CDR3 is TGTGCCAGCAGCGTAAGAGCGGGAGTACCCACCGGGGAGCTGTTTTTT. Complete variable domain (other parts from reference TRBV9 and TRBJ2-2): DSGVTQTPKHLITATGQRVTLRCSPRSGDLSVYWYQQSLDQGLQFLIQYYNGEERAKGNILERFSAQQFPDLHSELNLSSLELGDSALYFCASSVRAGVPTGELFFGEGSRLTVL.

This clone turned up a few times. This chain uses TRBV2 with TRBJ2-7; D is ambiguous. Per germline, CDR1 SNHLY and CDR2 FYNNEI. V was cut by 2 bases and J by 3 bases, with 5 bases left in between. The CDR3 extends over 12 amino acids. The DNA of the CDR3 is TGTGCCAGCAGTGAACCCAGCTACGAGCAGTACTTC. Translated: CASSEPSYEQYF.